What follows is one TCR beta chain and its context. The antigen this receptor binds is unknown. Base qualities are not recorded, but no much larger clone differs from it by a single base. One collaborating source in Seattle enrolled patients while the patients were actively infected and followed the patients over time throughout the course of disease. Whole blood was collected in K2EDTA tubes by collaborating institutions according to the institutions' own protocols. For TCRbeta analysis, collaborators shipped samples as frozen whole blood, isolated PBMCs, or DNA extracted from either of those sample types. This sample was taken from a study of blood T cell repertoires in COVID-19 (dated by TCRdb to 2020 to 2022). Context from the whole study: Samples from collaborators originated in the United States, Italy and Spain and spanned both the acute and convalescent phases of COVID-19. The material from the prospective study consisted of cDNA or gDNA derived from T cells, B-cell-depleted T cells, or PBMCs. Subjects who had been exposed to COVID-19, were actively infected with it, or had recovered from it provided the deeply sampled blood TCRbeta repertoires that made up the dataset. A freely available public database, intended as a resource for researchers studying the immune response to SARS-CoV-2, is where the repertoires were released. The samples were drawn from the first 160 participants of the ongoing ImmuneRACE study and from 1,200 or so subjects provided by 6 global collaborators. Nearly every sample came with metadata listing a de-identified subject ID, COVID-19 status, age in years and sex. Where HLA class I and class II types were available, the types were taken from metadata supplied by the sample provider, not from assay-based typing.

V is shortened by 3 bases, J by 6 bases, and the region joining them spans 20 bases. The CDR3 runs 16 residues from the cysteine to the phenylalanine. Only the CDR3 portion is preserved as DNA: 48 bases, with reading frame beginning at the first base. CDR1 is given as MDHEN and CDR2 as SYDVKM, both from the germline V gene. Overall results and qualifications from the work: The quantity of clinical and demographic metadata differed by source and by participant and was supplied without curation.

TCRbeta CDR3 regions were amplified from genomic DNA by means of the immunoSEQ Assay, a bias-controlled multiplex PCR. Regarding the original processing steps: The number of nucleated cells in each sample was estimated from the amplification of reference gene primers within the assay. To quantify the absolute abundance of each unique TCRbeta CDR3 rearrangement, sequence reads were collapsed and filtered. For each sample, productive Simpson clonality was calculated as the square root of Simpson's diversity index across productive rearrangements. TCRdb stores this immuneACCESS table with in-frame sequences only. Part of the clones is absent; in the studies checked, under half of the shortfall reflects unresolved V genes, and no reason is known for the rest. V and J calls and clone size are those listed in that table; D and trimming were worked out from the DNA. The sample table holds roughly 380,000 clones, of which roughly 90% were seen once. The ten largest account for roughly 1.6% of the sample.

The chain is made from TRBV28 and TRBJ1-2; the best D guess is TRBD1, with 5 bases matching. Material for sequencing was peripheral blood. The receptor was derived from a woman aged 40 to 50 with COVID-19, enrolled during active disease. The CDR3 protein is CASSLTPWGARNGYTF. The DNA sequence is given as TGTGCCAGCAGTTTGACCCCATGGGGCGCGAGGAATGGCTACACCTTC.